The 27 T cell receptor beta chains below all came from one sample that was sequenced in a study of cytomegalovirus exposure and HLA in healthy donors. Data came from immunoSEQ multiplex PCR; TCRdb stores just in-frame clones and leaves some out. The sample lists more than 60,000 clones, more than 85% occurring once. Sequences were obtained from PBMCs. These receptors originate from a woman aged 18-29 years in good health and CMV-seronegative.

The CDR3 DNA reads as TGTGCCAGCAGCTGGACAGGGCCAGAGACCCAGTACTTC. Translating it yields CASSWTGPETQYF. The J gene is TRBJ2-5, the V gene TRBV11-3, with 8 bases fitting TRBD1. J was trimmed by 4 bases and V by 4 bases; bases with no gene match: 2. CDR3 size: 13 residues. Germline V gene data show CDR1 as SGHNT and CDR2 as YENEEA. Complete variable domain (other parts from reference TRBV11-3 and TRBJ2-5): EAGVVQSPRYKIIEKKQPVAFWCNPISGHNTLYWYLQNLGQGPELLIRYENEEAVDDSQLPKDRFSAERLKGVDSTLKIQPAELGDSAVYLCASSWTGPETQYFGPGTRLLVL.

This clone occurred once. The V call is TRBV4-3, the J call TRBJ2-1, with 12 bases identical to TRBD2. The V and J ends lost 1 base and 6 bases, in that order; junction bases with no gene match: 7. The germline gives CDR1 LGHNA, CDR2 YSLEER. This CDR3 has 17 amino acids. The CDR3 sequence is CASSQGPGLAGRNEQFF. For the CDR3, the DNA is TGCGCCAGCAGCCAAGGCCCGGGACTAGCGGGTCGCAATGAGCAGTTCTTC.

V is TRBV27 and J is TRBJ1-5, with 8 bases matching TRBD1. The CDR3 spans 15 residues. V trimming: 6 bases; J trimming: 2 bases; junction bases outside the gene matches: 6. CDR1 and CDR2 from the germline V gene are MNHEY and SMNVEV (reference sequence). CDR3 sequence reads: CASRSQGAGNQPQHF. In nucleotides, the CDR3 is TGTGCCAGCAGGTCTCAGGGGGCGGGCAATCAGCCCCAGCATTTT.

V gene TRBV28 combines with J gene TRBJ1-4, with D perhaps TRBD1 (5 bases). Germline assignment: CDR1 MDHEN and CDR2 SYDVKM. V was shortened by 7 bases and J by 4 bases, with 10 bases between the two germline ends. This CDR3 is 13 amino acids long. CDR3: CASIGGGNEKLFF. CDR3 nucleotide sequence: TGTGCCAGCATTGGGGGGGGTAATGAAAAACTGTTTTTT.

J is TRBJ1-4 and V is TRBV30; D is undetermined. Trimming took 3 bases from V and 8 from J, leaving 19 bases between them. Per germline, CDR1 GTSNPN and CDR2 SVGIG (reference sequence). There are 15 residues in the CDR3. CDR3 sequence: CAWRFGAGKGEKLFF. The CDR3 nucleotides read TGTGCCTGGAGATTCGGTGCGGGAAAAGGGGAAAAACTGTTTTTT.

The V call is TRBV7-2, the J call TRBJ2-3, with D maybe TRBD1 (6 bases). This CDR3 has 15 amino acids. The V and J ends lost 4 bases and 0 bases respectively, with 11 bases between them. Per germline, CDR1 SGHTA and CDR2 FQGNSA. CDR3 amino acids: CASSSQGTSTDTQYF. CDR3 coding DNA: TGTGCCAGCAGCTCACAGGGTACTAGCACAGATACGCAGTATTTT.

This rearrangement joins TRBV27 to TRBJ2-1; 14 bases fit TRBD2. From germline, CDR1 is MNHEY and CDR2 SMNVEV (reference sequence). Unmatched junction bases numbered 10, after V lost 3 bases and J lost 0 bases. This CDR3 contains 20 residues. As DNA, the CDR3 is TGTGCCAGCAGTTTCGTGGGACTAGCGGGAGAAGAGGGCTCCTACAATGAGCAGTTCTTC. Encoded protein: CASSFVGLAGEEGSYNEQFF.

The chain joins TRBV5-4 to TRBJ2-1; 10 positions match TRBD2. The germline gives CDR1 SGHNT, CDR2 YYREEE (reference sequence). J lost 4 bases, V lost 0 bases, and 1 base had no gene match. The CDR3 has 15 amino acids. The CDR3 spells CASSLGTSGYNEQFF. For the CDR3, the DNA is TGTGCCAGCAGCTTGGGGACTAGCGGATACAATGAGCAGTTCTTC.

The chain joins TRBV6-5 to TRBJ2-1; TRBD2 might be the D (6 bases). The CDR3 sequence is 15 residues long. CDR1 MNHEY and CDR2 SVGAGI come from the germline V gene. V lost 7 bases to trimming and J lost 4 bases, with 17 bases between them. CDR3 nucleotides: TGTGCCAGCAAGGCGCGGCGGGAAACTTACAATGAGCAGTTCTTC. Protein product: CASKARRETYNEQFF.

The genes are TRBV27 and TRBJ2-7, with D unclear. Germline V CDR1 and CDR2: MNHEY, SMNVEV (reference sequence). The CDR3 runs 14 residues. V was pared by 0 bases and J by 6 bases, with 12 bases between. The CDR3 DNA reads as TGTGCCAGCAGTTTATCTGCCCCTACTCCCGAGCAGTACTTC. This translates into CASSLSAPTPEQYF.

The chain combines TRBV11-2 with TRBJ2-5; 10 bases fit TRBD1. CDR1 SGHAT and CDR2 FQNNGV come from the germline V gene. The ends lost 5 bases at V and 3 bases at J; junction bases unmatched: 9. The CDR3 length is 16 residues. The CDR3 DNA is TGTGCCAGCAGCCCACCCTCGGGACAGGGGAAAGAGACCCAGTACTTC. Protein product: CASSPPSGQGKETQYF.

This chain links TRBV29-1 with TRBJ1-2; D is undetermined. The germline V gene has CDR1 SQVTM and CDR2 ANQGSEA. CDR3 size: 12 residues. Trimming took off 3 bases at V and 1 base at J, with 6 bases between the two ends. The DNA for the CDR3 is TGCAGCGTTGATTCCAGTAACTATGGCTACACCTTC. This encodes CSVDSSNYGYTF.

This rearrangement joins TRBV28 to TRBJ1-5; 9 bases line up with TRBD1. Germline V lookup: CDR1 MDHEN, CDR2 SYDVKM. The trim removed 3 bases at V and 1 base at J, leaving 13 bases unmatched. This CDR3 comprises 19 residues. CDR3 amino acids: CASSFLDGTGTVSNQPQHF. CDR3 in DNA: TGTGCCAGCAGTTTTCTCGACGGGACAGGGACGGTCAGCAATCAGCCCCAGCATTTT.

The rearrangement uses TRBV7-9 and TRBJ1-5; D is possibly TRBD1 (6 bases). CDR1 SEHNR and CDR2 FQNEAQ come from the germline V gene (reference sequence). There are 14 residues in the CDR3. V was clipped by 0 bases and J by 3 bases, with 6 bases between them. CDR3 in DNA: TGTGCCAGCAGCTTAGCGGGGGCCAATCAGCCCCAGCATTTT. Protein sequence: CASSLAGANQPQHF.

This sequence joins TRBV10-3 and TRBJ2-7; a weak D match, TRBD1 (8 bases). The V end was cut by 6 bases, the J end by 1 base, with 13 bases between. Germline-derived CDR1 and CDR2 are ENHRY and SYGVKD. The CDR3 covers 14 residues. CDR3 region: CAIRNRGGSYEQYF. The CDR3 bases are TGTGCCATCAGGAACAGGGGGGGATCCTACGAGCAGTACTTC.

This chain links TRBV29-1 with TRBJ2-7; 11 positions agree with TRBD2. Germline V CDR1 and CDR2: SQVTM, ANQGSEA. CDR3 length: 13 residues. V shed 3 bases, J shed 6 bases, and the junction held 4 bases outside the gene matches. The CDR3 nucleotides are TGCAGCGTTGACGCTAGCGGGGGGTTCGAGCAGTACTTC. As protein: CSVDASGGFEQYF.

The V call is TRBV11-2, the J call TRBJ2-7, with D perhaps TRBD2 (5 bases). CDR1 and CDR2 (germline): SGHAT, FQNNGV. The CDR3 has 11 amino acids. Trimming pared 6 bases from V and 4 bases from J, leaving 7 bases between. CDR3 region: CASSPGYEQYF. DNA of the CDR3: TGTGCCAGCAGTCCGGGGTACGAGCAGTACTTC.

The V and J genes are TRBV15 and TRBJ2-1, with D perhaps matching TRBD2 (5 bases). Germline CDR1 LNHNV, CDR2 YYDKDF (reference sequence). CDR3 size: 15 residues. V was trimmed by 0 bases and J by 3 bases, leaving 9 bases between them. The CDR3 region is CATSRESSGYNEQFF. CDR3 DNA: TGTGCCACCAGCAGAGAATCCAGCGGCTACAATGAGCAGTTCTTC.

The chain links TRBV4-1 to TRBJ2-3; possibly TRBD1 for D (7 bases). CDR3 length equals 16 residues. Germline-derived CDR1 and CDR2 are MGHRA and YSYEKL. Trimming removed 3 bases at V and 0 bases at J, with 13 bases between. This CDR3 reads CASSQEQGTSTDTQYF. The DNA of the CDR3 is TGCGCCAGCAGCCAGGAACAGGGGACTAGCACAGATACGCAGTATTTT.

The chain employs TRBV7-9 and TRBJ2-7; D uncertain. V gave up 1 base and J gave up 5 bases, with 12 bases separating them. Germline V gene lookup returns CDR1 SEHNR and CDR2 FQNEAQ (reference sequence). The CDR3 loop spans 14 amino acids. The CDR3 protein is CASSLEVRGNEQYF. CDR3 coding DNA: TGTGCCAGCAGCTTAGAAGTTAGAGGCAACGAGCAGTACTTC.

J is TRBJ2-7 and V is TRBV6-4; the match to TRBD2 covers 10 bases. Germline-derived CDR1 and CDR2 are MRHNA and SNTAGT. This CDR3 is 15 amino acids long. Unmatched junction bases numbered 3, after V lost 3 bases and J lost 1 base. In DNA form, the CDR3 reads TGTGCCAGCAGTGAGGCTAGCGGGAGTTCCTACGAGCAGTACTTC. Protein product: CASSEASGSSYEQYF.

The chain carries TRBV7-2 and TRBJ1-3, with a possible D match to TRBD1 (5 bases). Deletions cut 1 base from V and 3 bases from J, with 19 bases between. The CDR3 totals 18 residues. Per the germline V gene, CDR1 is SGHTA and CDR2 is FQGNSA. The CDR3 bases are TGTGCCAGCAGCTTAGGGGTGGGGCTGGGGGGAAGTGGAAACACCATATATTTT. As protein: CASSLGVGLGGSGNTIYF.

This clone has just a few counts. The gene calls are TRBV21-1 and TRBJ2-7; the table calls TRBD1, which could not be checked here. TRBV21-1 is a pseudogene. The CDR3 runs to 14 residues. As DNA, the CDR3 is TGTGCCAGCAGCAACGACAGGGTCTTTTACGAGCAGTACTTC. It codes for CASSNDRVFYEQYF.

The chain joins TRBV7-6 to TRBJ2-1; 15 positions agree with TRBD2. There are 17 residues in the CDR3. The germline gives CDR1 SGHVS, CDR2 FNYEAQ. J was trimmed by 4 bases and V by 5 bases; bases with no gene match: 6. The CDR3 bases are TGTGCCAGCAGCGCAGGGACTAGCGGGAGGCTATACAATGAGCAGTTCTTC. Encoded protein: CASSAGTSGRLYNEQFF.

The CDR3 DNA reads TGTGCCAGCAGCTCTAGAGGAGGTAGTGGGGCTAATGAAAAACTGTTTTTT. Amino acid sequence: CASSSRGGSGANEKLFF. The rearrangement links TRBV7-9 to TRBJ1-4; no clear D gene. V was cut by 4 bases and J by 3 bases, with 18 bases left in between. The CDR3 has 17 residues. Germline V gene lookup returns CDR1 SEHNR and CDR2 FQNEAQ (reference sequence).

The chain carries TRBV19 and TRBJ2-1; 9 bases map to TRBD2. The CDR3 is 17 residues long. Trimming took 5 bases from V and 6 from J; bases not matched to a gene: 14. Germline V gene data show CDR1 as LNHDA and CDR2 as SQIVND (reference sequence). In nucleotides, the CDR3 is TGTGCCAGTAGTGTGTCTGTTGTGGGACTAGCAGGCAATGAGCAGTTCTTC. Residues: CASSVSVVGLAGNEQFF.

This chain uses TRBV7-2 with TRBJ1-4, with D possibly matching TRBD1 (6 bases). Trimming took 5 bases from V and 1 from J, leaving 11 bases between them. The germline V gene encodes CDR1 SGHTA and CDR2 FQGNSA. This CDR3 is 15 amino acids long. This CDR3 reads CASSTRGLTNEKLFF. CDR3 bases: TGTGCCAGCAGCACCAGGGGTTTAACTAATGAAAAACTGTTTTTT.